These 5 T cell receptor beta chains came from one sample sequenced in a study of cytomegalovirus exposure and HLA in healthy donors. The protocol was immunoSEQ multiplex PCR, while the TCRdb copy is restricted to in-frame clones and leaves out a portion. The table includes a few hundred thousand clones, approximately 84% detected once. Specimen: PBMCs. The receptors derive from a man aged 18 to 29 in good health and CMV-seropositive.

The chain links TRBV7-9 to TRBJ2-7, with D hard to call. Germline V gene sequence: CDR1 SEHNR, CDR2 FQNEAQ (reference sequence). This CDR3 is 14 amino acids long. The V and J ends lost 5 bases and 2 bases respectively, with 13 bases between them. CDR3 sequence: CASSPMNSTYEQYF. In nucleotides, the CDR3 is TGTGCCAGCAGCCCTATGAACAGCACCTACGAGCAGTACTTC.

This chain links TRBV25-1 with TRBJ1-2, with D perhaps matching TRBD1 (6 bases). V was pared by 3 bases and J by 3 bases, with 11 bases between. This CDR3 comprises 14 residues. CDR1 MGHDK and CDR2 SYGVNS come from the germline V gene. For the CDR3, the DNA is TGTGCCAGCAGTGAGTGGAACAGGGACTATGGCTACACCTTC. It yields the protein CASSEWNRDYGYTF.

The V gene is TRBV27, the J gene TRBJ1-5; D may be TRBD1 (6 bases). This CDR3 contains 15 residues. Trimming pared 2 bases from V and 2 bases from J, leaving 10 bases between. Germline V gene lookup returns CDR1 MNHEY and CDR2 SMNVEV (reference sequence). The CDR3, as DNA: TGTGCCAGCAGTTTAGGGGGCGCGGGCAATCAGCCCCAGCATTTT. Its translation is CASSLGGAGNQPQHF.

This clone was counted once. The rearrangement uses TRBV7-9 and TRBJ2-1, with a possible D match to TRBD1 (8 bases). The CDR3 spans 16 residues. Trimming left V 8 bases short and J 0 bases short, with 17 bases between. Germline-derived CDR1 and CDR2 are SEHNR and FQNEAQ (reference sequence). The CDR3 DNA sequence: TGTGCCAGCGGCAGGGGGCTAGCGGCCTCCTACAATGAGCAGTTCTTC. Its protein product is CASGRGLAASYNEQFF.

The rearrangement uses TRBV7-6 and TRBJ2-7, with 8 bases lining up with TRBD1. With V trimmed by 6 bases and J by 1 base, 5 bases remained unmatched. CDR3 length equals 14 residues. Germline V CDR1 and CDR2: SGHVS, FNYEAQ. The chain's CDR3 is CASSPGTGSYEQYF. CDR3 nucleotides: TGTGCCAGCAGTCCTGGGACAGGTTCCTACGAGCAGTACTTC.